These 12 T cell receptor beta chains originate from one sample sequenced in a study of shared clonotypes between healthy human individuals (dated by TCRdb to the early 2020s). Preparation of the library involved the immunoSEQ multiplex PCR assay. TCRdb carries this immuneACCESS record with in-frame sequences only. Its versions omit some clonotypes, under half of them owing to an unresolved V gene in the studies checked, with the rest unexplained. The sample contains 2 million to 2.5 million clones, more than 90% of them found a single time. Of the sample, around 0.13% is held by the ten largest clones. Sequencing was carried out using naive CD4+ T cells sorted from blood. What this sample's cell subset or site label stands for: CD45RA+ positively selected. All receptors come from a man aged 18 to 29 in good health.

This chain joins TRBV21-1 and TRBJ2-7; TRBD2, as called in the table, went unchecked against the DNA. TRBV21-1 has pseudogene status. The CDR3 sequence is 13 residues long. DNA for the CDR3: TGTGCCATTCTGGACTTTAGCTCCTACGAGCAGTACTTC. This encodes CAILDFSSYEQYF.

The chain carries TRBV5-1 and TRBJ1-1; TRBD1 agrees at 9 bases. The V gene end was trimmed by 4 bases and the J gene end by 4 bases; junction bases not matched to a gene: 5. This CDR3 contains 14 residues. Per germline, CDR1 SGHRS and CDR2 YFSETQ. The CDR3 DNA follows: TGCGCCAGCAGCCCCCGACAGGGGGGCACTGAAGCTTTCTTT. Translation: CASSPRQGGTEAFF.

The gene calls are TRBV6-5 and TRBJ1-2; D uncertain. Trimming took 6 bases from V and 0 from J, leaving 11 bases between them. CDR1 is MNHEY and CDR2 is SVGAGI in the germline V gene. The CDR3 spans 14 residues. CDR3 sequence (DNA): TGTGCCAGCAGAGAGGACGGATCTAACTATGGCTACACCTTC. As protein: CASREDGSNYGYTF.

This chain joins TRBV5-1 and TRBJ1-6; weak D call: TRBD1 (6 bases). Per the germline V gene, CDR1 is SGHRS and CDR2 is YFSETQ. V lost 2 bases and J 10 bases, leaving 16 bases between the germline ends. This CDR3 has 15 amino acids. CDR3 DNA sequence: TGCGCCAGCAGCTTAGTGGATGGGGGCCAATCACCCCTCCACTTT. Its translation is CASSLVDGGQSPLHF.

This clone was seen just once. Other DNA sequences from this sample encode an identical CDR3 as well. V and J are TRBV2 and TRBJ1-1; 7 bases match TRBD1. Unmatched junction bases numbered 7, after V lost 8 bases and J lost 1 base. The CDR3 runs to 14 residues. The germline V gene has CDR1 SNHLY and CDR2 FYNNEI. The CDR3 coding sequence is TGTGCCAGCTCTGGGGACAGAAGGAACACTGAAGCTTTCTTT. Translated: CASSGDRRNTEAFF. The whole variable domain, remainder taken from reference TRBV2 and TRBJ1-1, is EPEVTQTPSHQVTQMGQEVILRCVPISNHLYFYWYRQILGQKVEFLVSFYNNEISEKSEIFDDQFSVERPDGSNFTLKIRSTKLEDSAMYFCASSGDRRNTEAFFGQGTRLTVV.

Of note for this clone: At one end, the junction sequence differs from germline, possibly due to a read error. Here the CDR3 reads CASSESNRDLEQF. The CDR3 bases are TGCGCCAGCAGTGAGTCCAACCGGGACCTAGAGCAATTT. The chain has TRBV10-1 and TRBJ1-1, with D possibly matching TRBD1 (5 bases). CDR1 is WNHNN, CDR2 SYGVQD, per germline (reference sequence). The CDR3 is 13 amino acids.

CDR3 bases: TGTGCCAGCAGCCAAGACCGTCCCGGGGAGCTGTTTTTT. Amino acid sequence: CASSQDRPGELFF. The chain joins TRBV4-2 to TRBJ2-2; D unclear. The CDR3 extends over 13 amino acids. The V end lost 0 bases, the J end lost 6 bases, and 5 bases lay between the germline ends. Per the germline V gene, CDR1 is LGHNA and CDR2 is YNFKEQ.

This rearrangement joins TRBV10-3 to TRBJ2-3; D is unclear. Germline values: CDR1 ENHRY, CDR2 SYGVKD. Trimming shortened V by 0 bases and J by 2 bases, and 12 bases separated the two germline ends. The CDR3 loop spans 16 amino acids. CDR3 loop: CAISESSGANTDTQYF. The CDR3 DNA reads TGTGCCATCAGTGAGTCTTCGGGCGCAAACACAGATACGCAGTATTTT.

Comment on this clone: Other nucleotide sequences in the sample specify the same CDR3. The J gene is TRBJ2-7, the V gene TRBV2; D is perhaps TRBD1 or TRBD2 (5 bases each). This CDR3 has 11 amino acids. Germline V CDR1 and CDR2: SNHLY, FYNNEI. V was trimmed by 6 bases and J by 4 bases, leaving 7 bases between them. The CDR3 protein is CASRGRYEQYF. The CDR3 DNA reads as TGTGCCAGCAGGGGACGGTACGAGCAGTACTTC.

Of note for this clone: Other DNA sequences in this sample translate to the same CDR3. The chain recombines TRBV28 with TRBJ2-7; perhaps TRBD1 as D (5 bases). Trimming took 5 bases from V and 0 from J, leaving 5 bases between them. CDR1 is MDHEN and CDR2 is SYDVKM in the germline V gene. The CDR3 extends over 12 amino acids. CDR3 region: CASSRGSYEQYF. CDR3 DNA: TGTGCCAGCAGTAGGGGCTCCTACGAGCAGTACTTC.

The chain uses TRBV11-2 and TRBJ2-7; unclear D gene. Germline V gives CDR1 SGHAT, CDR2 FQNNGV. This CDR3 is 15 amino acids long. V lost 0 bases, J lost 8 bases, and 17 bases lay in between. The CDR3 coding sequence is TGTGCCAGCAGCTTAGATACCCAACGTATTTATCAGCAGTACTTC. Protein: CASSLDTQRIYQQYF.

This clone was seen only once. DNA for the CDR3: TGTGCCAGTAGCGACATCTCTCGCACAGATACGCAGTATTTT. It translates to CASSDISRTDTQYF. V usage is TRBV19 and J usage is TRBJ2-3; D not resolved. The CDR3 extends over 14 amino acids. V lost 6 bases and J 1 base, leaving 11 bases between the germline ends. In germline, CDR1 is LNHDA, CDR2 SQIVND (reference sequence).